The clone carrying this T cell receptor beta chain appeared many times. No antigen is known for it. Both iRepertoire HTBI primers and Arm-PCR of CDR3 regions were used to build the TCR beta libraries. One entry per CDR3 protein results from TCRdb running MiXCR on the multiplex PCR reads. The profile shows some 230,000 distinct CDR3 sequences, about 16% of them singletons. Time point described: newly diagnosed GD, antithyroid drugs for less than 3 months. The TCR library was prepared using RNA isolated from PBMCs. The data are from a study of regulatory T cells in long-lasting Graves disease. Study-wide results and limits: Persistent patients shared 2,500 to 3,000 public clonotypes among themselves. Newly diagnosed patients shared fewer, at approximately 970.

This CDR3 is built from 17 residues. Losses at the gene ends were 5 bases for V and 2 bases for J; bases not matched to a gene: 10. CDR1 is SGHAT and CDR2 is FQNNGV in the germline V gene. The TCR was taken from a female donor with Graves disease. Here the sequenced sample was peripheral blood mononuclear cells (PBMCs), taken at new diagnosis, from a patient treated with antithyroid drugs. This chain connects TRBV11-2 to TRBJ2-7; 12 bases match TRBD2. The CDR3 DNA reads as TGTGCCAGCAGCCCGCCCGATGGACTAGCGGGAACCTACGAGCAGTACTTC. Translating it yields CASSPPDGLAGTYEQYF.